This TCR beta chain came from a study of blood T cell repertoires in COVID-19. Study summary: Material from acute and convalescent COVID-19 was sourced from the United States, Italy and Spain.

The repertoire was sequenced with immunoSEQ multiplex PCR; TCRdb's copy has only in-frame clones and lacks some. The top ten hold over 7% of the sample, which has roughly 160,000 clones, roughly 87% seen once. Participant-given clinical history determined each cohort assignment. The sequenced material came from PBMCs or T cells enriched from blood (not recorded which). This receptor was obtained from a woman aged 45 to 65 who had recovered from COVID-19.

The CDR3, as DNA: TGCGCCAGCAGCTTGCCAAGCTTTAACACCGGGGAGCTGTTTTTT. Encoded protein: CASSLPSFNTGELFF. V and J are TRBV5-1 and TRBJ2-2; D gene uncertain. The CDR3 runs 15 residues. V lost 1 base to trimming and J lost 2 bases, with 9 bases between them. CDR1 and CDR2 (germline): SGHRS, YFSETQ.